This T cell receptor beta chain was captured in a study of T cells in Graves' hyperthyroidism and ophthalmopathy (dated 2019 in TCRdb). Concerning the study at large: Peripheral blood was collected at initial diagnosis, before any treatment. Whether ophthalmopathy could be predicted prospectively was tested in an independent validation cohort made up of about 18 hyperthyroidism patients plus 17 patients who later progressed to ophthalmopathy. After sampling, hyperthyroidism patients received methimazole starting at 30 mg daily, and ophthalmopathy patients received high-dose intravenous methylprednisolone. The study also compared thyroid tissue and blood T-cell repertoires from five or six Graves' hyperthyroidism patients. The 95 to 100 discovery patients were randomly split 7:3 into training and test sets. TCR Vbeta CDR3 sequencing of 130 to 150 peripheral blood samples (over 40 ophthalmopathy, 75 to 80 hyperthyroidism and some 17 progressor patients) is reported in the paper. To identify distinguishing TCR V-J signatures, a discovery cohort of about 95 patients was used, comprising 43 with Graves' ophthalmopathy and around 60 with stable Graves' hyperthyroidism.

The germline ends are 7 bases apart after V is trimmed by 4 bases and J by 4 bases. For CDR1 and CDR2, the germline V gene lists SNHLY and FYNNEI. Taken from cysteine to phenylalanine, the CDR3 has 13 residues. CDR3 DNA only is kept here, 39 bases in frame from base 1. TCR beta CDR3 regions were amplified from RNA transcripts. The TCR CDR3 was subjected to a first round of RT-PCR using the HTBI primer set and the Qiagen OneStep RT-PCR kit. Libraries were constructed in a second round of multiplex PCR, after which size selection and purification were performed. The libraries were sequenced on an Illumina HiSeq2000 using paired-end 100 bp reads. The study's processing was this. Raw data were processed with SOAPnuke, discarding reads with adapters, uncalled bases, mean Phred below 15, or no exact constant-primer or identifier match. High-quality paired reads were merged with COPE v1.2.5, and unique nucleotide sequences were defined as clonotypes. Clonotypes were aligned to IMGT TRBV, TRBD and TRBJ reference segments using MiTCR v1.1. Analysis was restricted to V-J combinations with a frequency above 0.0001, which covered just over 98% of repertoires. The TCS score was defined as F50 (clonal expansion) divided by E x V (chaos), with BLOSUM62-based TCRdist calculated between CDR3 peptides within each V-J. Welch's t-statistics and random forest reduced several hundred V-J features to roughly 13, which were used in a naive Bayes classifier (R e1071). TCRdb reprocessed the public reads (quality trimming at Q25 with fastp, clone calling with MiXCR) and kept in-frame beta chains. Every CDR3 protein is listed once, alongside the most common genes and DNA of its rows. The V and J calls were not made by the authors but by TCRdb's processing. For this sample the table gives approximately 400,000 distinct CDR3 sequences, of which 15% to 18% were detected only once. 14% of the sample goes to the ten largest clones.

Study-wide findings and limitations: No statistical method was used to set the sample size in advance, and investigators knew the group allocation. A model built on a 13 V-J signature distinguished ophthalmopathy from stable hyperthyroidism, reaching about 88% sensitivity and about 81% specificity in cross-validation and 80%/75% in testing. In validation, progression to ophthalmopathy was predicted by the model with approximately 67% sensitivity and approximately 78% specificity, a median of around 5.9 months before onset. Most expanded thyroid clonotypes (frequency above 0.001) were also detected in blood, a finding suggesting that blood repertoires may reflect thyroid immune responses.

A patient counted as having stable Graves' hyperthyroidism if no progression to ophthalmopathy occurred over 18 months of follow-up. Hyperthyroidism patients were newly diagnosed, had a disease duration of under 2 months, and were aged 18 to 65 years. Any patient with an uncontrolled infection, another autoimmune disease, pregnancy or lactation was excluded. Diagnoses were based on clinical symptoms, serum thyroxine and TRAb, thyroid ultrasound and orbital computed tomography. PBMCs were separated from over 9 ml of fresh peripheral blood using Ficoll-Paque density gradient centrifugation. Trizol reagent was used to extract total RNA, and RNA quality was then checked on an Agilent 2100 Bioanalyzer. This clonotype was picked up a small number of times. Its antigen target is currently unknown. No much larger clone exists at a distance of one base, and base qualities are not known.

The clonotype comes from a woman aged 18-29 years with Graves' hyperthyroidism. The sample taken for sequencing was blood. This chain joins TRBV2 to TRBJ1-4; the D gene is perhaps TRBD1, from 5 matching bases. CDR3 region: CASSGRGNEKLFF. The nucleotides read TGTGCCAGCAGTGGTAGGGGTAATGAAAAACTGTTTTTT.